This T cell receptor beta chain was sequenced for a study of T cell responses to AZD1222 COVID-19 vaccine. General study points: The repertoires were collected only after the peak T cell response. White British donors predominated, females outnumbered males, and clonal diversity was possibly underestimated.

Sequencing was performed with immunoSEQ multiplex PCR; in TCRdb, only in-frame clones are kept and a portion is missing. This table has about 90,000 clones, roughly 89% appearing once. Comment on this clone: Antigen: not known.

The sequence was obtained from an adult in good health. The material was peripheral blood, obtained on day 0 of MenACWY control vaccination.

CDR3 coding DNA: TGTGCCAGCAGTTCGACAGGGGGGAACTCCTACGAGCAGTACTTC. Encoded protein: CASSSTGGNSYEQYF. The chain combines TRBV3-1 (or the pseudogene TRBV3-2) with TRBJ2-7; TRBD1 agrees at 9 bases. The CDR3 has 15 residues. V lost 6 bases and J lost 0; bases outside the gene matches: 6. Germline lookup yields CDR1 LGHDT and CDR2 YNNKEL (reference sequence).